These T cell receptor beta chains were read from a single sample in a study of cytomegalovirus exposure and HLA in healthy donors. Method: immunoSEQ multiplex PCR; TCRdb's copy keeps in-frame clones and lacks some. The profile shows approximately 260,000 clones, about 83% of them singletons. Source material: PBMCs. The origin of the receptors is a woman in her 40s in good health and CMV-seropositive. CDR3s include the opening cysteine and the closing phenylalanine or tryptophan. The D gene is left open where the match is weak. Rows give clone size only sometimes, using once, few, many, or a class for an expanded clone.

D gene	V gene	J gene	clone size	CDR3 DNA	CDR3 protein
TRBD1	TRBV9	TRBJ2-2	-	TGTGCCAGCAGGGATAGTCAGGGGGCGAGCACCGGGGAGCTGTTTTTT	CASRDSQGASTGELFF
-	TRBV7-2	TRBJ1-4	-	TGTGCCAGCAGCTTAGGGCGTCTGGGCCCCGGCTCCGAAAAACTGTTTTTT	CASSLGRLGPGSEKLFF
TRBD2	TRBV9	TRBJ2-5	-	TGTGCCAGCAGCGTAGCCGGCGGGAGGGCTGAGACCCAGTACTTC	CASSVAGGRAETQYF
-	TRBV5-1	TRBJ2-5	-	TGCGCCAGCAGCTTGACGACACAAGAGACCCAGTACTTC	CASSLTTQETQYF
TRBD2	TRBV5-4	TRBJ2-1	-	TGCGCCAGCAGCCAAGGACTAGCGGGCTCCTACAATGAGCAGTTCTTC	CASSQGLAGSYNEQFF
TRBD2	TRBV7-3	TRBJ2-7	-	TGTGCCAGCAGCTTAACGGGACTAGCGGGAGCTAAGCAGTACTTC	CASSLTGLAGAKQYF
-	TRBV7-9	TRBJ1-1	few	TGTTCCAGCAGCTCTACGACAGGAAGAAGTACTGAAGCTTTCTTT	CSSSSTTGRSTEAFF
-	TRBV18	TRBJ1-4	-	TGTGCCAGCTCACAATTGTGGAGTGGGAATGAAAAACTGTTTTTT	CASSQLWSGNEKLFF
TRBD2	TRBV7-2	TRBJ2-7	-	TGTGCCAGCAGCTCCTCTGGGCTAGCGGGAATGGACTACGAGCAGTACTTC	CASSSSGLAGMDYEQYF
-	TRBV25-1	TRBJ1-4	few	TGTGCCAGCAGGGGACAATCCAATGAAAAACTGTTTTTT	CASRGQSNEKLFF
TRBD1	TRBV28	TRBJ2-7	once	TGTGCCAGCAGCCCCGGCCTGGGACAGGGGCTTTACGAGCAGTACTTC	CASSPGLGQGLYEQYF
-	TRBV30	TRBJ1-6	-	TGCGCTGCGCCCCGGGCGGCAGCAGGGAATAATTCACCCCTCCACTTT	CAAPRAAAGNNSPLHF
TRBD2	TRBV30	TRBJ2-1	-	TGTGCCTGGAGTCCAGGACTAGCGGGAGCGGTTGAGCAGTTCTTC	CAWSPGLAGAVEQFF
-	TRBV6-5	TRBJ1-4	-	TGTGCCAGCAGTTACTCTGCGGGAAGGGAAAAACTGTTTTTT	CASSYSAGREKLFF
-	TRBV7-2	TRBJ1-5	few	TGTGCCAGCAGCTTAGAGCAGGGTAGTCAGCCCCAGCATTTT	CASSLEQGSQPQHF
TRBD1	TRBV4-2	TRBJ1-2	few	TGTGCCAGCAGCCAGATGGCCACAGGGGGGTGGAGTGGCTACACCTTC	CASSQMATGGWSGYTF
TRBD1	TRBV13	TRBJ2-7	-	TGTGCCAGCAGCTCCCGACAGGGGGCCTACGAGCAGTACTTC	CASSSRQGAYEQYF
TRBD1	TRBV4-3	TRBJ2-7	-	TGCGCCAGCAGCCAAGATCAGGGGGTATCCTACGAGCAGTACTTC	CASSQDQGVSYEQYF
-	TRBV21-1	TRBJ1-5	-	TGTGCCAGCAGCCCGACGTTTAATCGTTTGTTGGGGCCGAATCAGCCCCAGCATTTT	CASSPTFNRLLGPNQPQHF
TRBD1	TRBV18	TRBJ1-5	once	TGTGCCAGCTCACCAACGGGACAGGGTGTTCAGCCCCAGCATTTT	CASSPTGQGVQPQHF
-	TRBV28	TRBJ1-6	-	TGTGCCAGCAGTGTCCAGAGGAGCTCCTATAATTCACCCCTCCACTTT	CASSVQRSSYNSPLHF
-	TRBV29-1	TRBJ2-2	-	TGCAGCGTGGGGAGCGGGGAGCTGTTTTTT	CSVGSGELFF
-	TRBV5-1	TRBJ1-4	-	TGCGCCAGCAGCTTGGTTGGGGCAGTTCAGAATGAAAAACTGTTTTTT	CASSLVGAVQNEKLFF
TRBD1	TRBV18	TRBJ2-7	-	TGTGCCAGCTCACCCCCGGGACAGGGGGCCTACGAGCAGTACTTC	CASSPPGQGAYEQYF
-	TRBV6-5	TRBJ2-5	-	TGTGCCAGCAGGCAGGGAACGAGCCAAGAGACCCAGTACTTC	CASRQGTSQETQYF
-	TRBV18	TRBJ2-5	few	TGTGCCAGCTCACCGGGACTGCGGGAGACCCAGTACTTC	CASSPGLRETQYF
TRBD2	TRBV5-8	TRBJ2-1	-	TGTGCCAGCAGCTTGCTAGCGGGGTACAATGAGCAGTTCTTC	CASSLLAGYNEQFF
-	TRBV28	TRBJ1-2	-	TGTGCCAGCAGTGAGACCCGGACAGTGGGTTATGGCTACACCTTC	CASSETRTVGYGYTF
TRBD1	TRBV4-2	TRBJ1-2	-	TGTGCCAGCAGCCAAGATTTGGGGACAGCAAACTATGGCTACACCTTC	CASSQDLGTANYGYTF
-	TRBV6-1	TRBJ1-4	few	TGTGCCAGCATGTCACAGGGAGGGGTTCGAGAAAAACTGTTTTTT	CASMSQGGVREKLFF
TRBD1	TRBV2	TRBJ2-1	-	TGTGCCAGCAGTGAATCAGCAGGGGGAAGTGGTGAGCAGTTCTTC	CASSESAGGSGEQFF
TRBD1	TRBV19	TRBJ1-4	once	TGTGCCAGTTCTATAGGGGACAGGGAAGTTGACGAAAAACTGTTTTTT	CASSIGDREVDEKLFF
-	TRBV5-6	TRBJ2-1	-	TGTGCCAGCAGGTCGGGGGGCCTGGATAGCTACAATGAGCAGTTCTTC	CASRSGGLDSYNEQFF
-	TRBV6-4	TRBJ2-3	-	TGTGCCAGCAGTGAGGGTCAGGGGTTCACAGATACGCAGTATTTT	CASSEGQGFTDTQYF
-	TRBV6-5	TRBJ2-7	-	TGTGCCAGCAGTCCGGGACATAAGTACGAGCAGTACTTC	CASSPGHKYEQYF
TRBD1	TRBV7-2	TRBJ2-7	-	TGTGCCAGCAGAACCCAGGGGGCAGGGGGAAACGAGCAGTACTTC	CASRTQGAGGNEQYF
TRBD2	TRBV2	TRBJ2-7	-	TGTGCCAGCAGTGCCGGGACTAAACTCTACGAGCAGTACTTC	CASSAGTKLYEQYF
TRBD1	TRBV19	TRBJ2-4	-	TGTGCCAGTAGTCCAACAGGGGGCATGGACATTCAGTACTTC	CASSPTGGMDIQYF
TRBD1	TRBV18	TRBJ1-5	-	TGTGCCAGCTCCCCTCGGGGACAGGGGGCGAGCGGCAATCAGCCCCAGCATTTT	CASSPRGQGASGNQPQHF
-	TRBV28	TRBJ1-1	-	TGTGCCAGCAGTGCATCCCGGGACTCTAACACTGAAGCTTTCTTT	CASSASRDSNTEAFF